This is a list of T cell receptor beta chains from one sample in a study of T cell clonotyping in hematopoietic cell transplantation. Some clones are missing from TCRdb's copy, which holds only in-frame ones; the method was immunoSEQ multiplex PCR. The sample has approximately 11,000 clones, about half seen once. The sample consisted of peripheral blood mononuclear cells, taken 100 days after allogeneic stem cell transplant. Receptors were obtained from a female patient aged 45 to 65 who had an allogeneic stem cell transplant from an unrelated donor, so the T cells may come from the graft donor. Some clones in this sample may be carry-over from other donors' samples. The CDR3 runs from the conserved cysteine through the conserved F or W. D genes are given only for firm matches.

j_gene,d_gene,v_gene,len,CDR3aa
TRBJ1-1,TRBD1,TRBV30,14,CAWSVGQANTEAFF
TRBJ1-1,TRBD1,TRBV10-3,13,CAISLTGGAEAFF
TRBJ1-1,-,TRBV15,14,CATSNPSGQSEAFF
TRBJ2-7,-,TRBV6-5,13,CASSRDRRYEQYF
TRBJ1-5,-,TRBV6-6,14,CASSPGWGDQPQHF
TRBJ1-6,-,TRBV27,15,CASSRGHSNNSPLHF
TRBJ1-5,-,TRBV6-1,15,CASRSAGEGNQPQHF
TRBJ1-2,TRBD1,TRBV6-5,14,CASSYSGTDYGYTF
TRBJ1-6,-,TRBV5-4,15,CASSLTQIYNSPLHF
TRBJ1-5,-,TRBV6-6,14,CASTKGGGISPQHF
TRBJ2-7,-,TRBV27,16,CASSPPPGQGSYEQYF
TRBJ2-7,-,TRBV5-6,14,CASSLGGFSYEQYF
TRBJ1-1,-,TRBV7-9,14,CASSPRGEDAEAFF
TRBJ1-2,-,TRBV10-3,15,CAISESTRRGYGYTF
TRBJ2-6,-,TRBV4-1,18,CASSASGAPDTGANVLTF
TRBJ1-5,-,TRBV7-2,14,CASSFRGGNQPQHF
TRBJ2-2,-,TRBV29-1,9,CSVTGELFF
TRBJ1-2,TRBD1,TRBV30,12,CAWGGQNYGYTF
TRBJ1-1,-,TRBV6-5,12,CASSYPNTEAFF
TRBJ2-3,-,TRBV5-1,12,CASSYSTDTQYF
TRBJ2-7,TRBD2,TRBV29-1,12,CSVTSGNYEQYF
TRBJ1-5,-,TRBV5-6,13,CASSVHRGQPQHF
TRBJ2-7,-,TRBV2,14,CASRPGHPNYEQYF
TRBJ1-1,TRBD1,TRBV6-5,14,CASTLQGGDTEAFF
TRBJ1-2,-,TRBV9,15,CASSTGSGPSYGYTF
TRBJ2-1,TRBD1,TRBV4-1,16,CASSQDIRDSYNEQFF
TRBJ1-5,-,TRBV5-6,16,CASSRLAERVNQPQHF
TRBJ2-2,TRBD1,TRBV4-1,15,CASSQDTTGSGELFF
TRBJ2-7,-,TRBV28,14,CASSPGTRLREQYF
TRBJ2-4,-,TRBV7-2,14,CASSLATGRDIQYF
TRBJ1-2,-,TRBV29-1,13,CSVMNQAHYGYTF
TRBJ1-1,-,TRBV30,15,CAWSAQDRVNTEAFF
TRBJ2-3,-,TRBV29-1,14,CSVGQLVSTDTQYF
TRBJ2-7,-,TRBV6-5,13,CASSYGTGYEQYF
TRBJ1-1,-,TRBV7-6,14,CASSLAGIDTEAFF
TRBJ1-2,-,TRBV30,12,CAWSLQSNGYTF
TRBJ2-7,TRBD2,TRBV5-6,12,CASSLRGDEQYF
TRBJ1-4,-,TRBV7-9,16,CASSLGTGQLNEKLFF
TRBJ1-4,-,TRBV2,10,CASWNEKLFF
TRBJ1-1,TRBD1,TRBV29-1,13,CSVRQGRDTEAFF
TRBJ2-6,-,TRBV25-1,15,CASSPGAAGANVLTF
TRBJ1-4,-,TRBV5-6,12,CASSLRSEKLFF
TRBJ2-3,-,TRBV4-2,13,CASSHPSTDTQYF
TRBJ1-2,-,TRBV6-6,11,CASSEGYGYTF
TRBJ2-7,TRBD2,TRBV28,13,CASSFGLDYEQYF